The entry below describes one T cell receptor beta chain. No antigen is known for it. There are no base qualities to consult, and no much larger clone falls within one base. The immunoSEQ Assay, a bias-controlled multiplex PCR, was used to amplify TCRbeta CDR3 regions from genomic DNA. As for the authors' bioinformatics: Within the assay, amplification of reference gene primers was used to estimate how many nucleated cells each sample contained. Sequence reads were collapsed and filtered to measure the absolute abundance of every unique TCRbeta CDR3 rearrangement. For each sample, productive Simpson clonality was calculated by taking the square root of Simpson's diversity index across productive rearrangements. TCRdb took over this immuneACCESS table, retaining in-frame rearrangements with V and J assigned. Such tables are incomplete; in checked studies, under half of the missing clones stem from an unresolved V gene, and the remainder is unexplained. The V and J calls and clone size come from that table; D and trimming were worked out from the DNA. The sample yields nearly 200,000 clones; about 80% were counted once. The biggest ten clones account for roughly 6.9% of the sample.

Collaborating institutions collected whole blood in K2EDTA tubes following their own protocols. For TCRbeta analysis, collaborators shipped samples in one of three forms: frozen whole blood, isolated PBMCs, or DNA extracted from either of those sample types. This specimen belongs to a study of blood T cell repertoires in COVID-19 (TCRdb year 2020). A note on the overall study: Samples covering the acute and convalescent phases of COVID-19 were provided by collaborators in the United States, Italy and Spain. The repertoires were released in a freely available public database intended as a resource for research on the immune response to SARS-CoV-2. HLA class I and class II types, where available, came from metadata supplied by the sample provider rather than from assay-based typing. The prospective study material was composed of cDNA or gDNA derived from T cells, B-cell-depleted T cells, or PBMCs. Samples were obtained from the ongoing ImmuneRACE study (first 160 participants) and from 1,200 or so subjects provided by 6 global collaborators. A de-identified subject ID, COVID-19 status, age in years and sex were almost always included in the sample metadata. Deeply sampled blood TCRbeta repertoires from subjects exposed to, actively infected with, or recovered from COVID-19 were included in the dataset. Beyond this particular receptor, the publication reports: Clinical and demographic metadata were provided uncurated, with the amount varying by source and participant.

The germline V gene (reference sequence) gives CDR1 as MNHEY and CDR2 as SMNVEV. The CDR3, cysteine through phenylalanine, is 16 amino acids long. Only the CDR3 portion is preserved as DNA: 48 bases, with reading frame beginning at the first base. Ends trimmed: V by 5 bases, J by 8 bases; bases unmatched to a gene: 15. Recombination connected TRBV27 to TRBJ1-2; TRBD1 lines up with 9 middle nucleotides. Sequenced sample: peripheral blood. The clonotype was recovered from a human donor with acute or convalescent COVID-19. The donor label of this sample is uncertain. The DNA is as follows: TGTGCCAGCAGTCTCCGTCCCGGGACAGGGATCGGCGGCTACACCTTC. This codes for CASSLRPGTGIGGYTF.